What follows are 23 T cell receptor beta chains derived from one specimen sequenced in a study of CD8 T cells in ankylosing spondylitis. MiXCR was run by TCRdb on the 5' RACE reads, yielding one entry per CDR3 protein. The repertoire holds some 200,000 distinct CDR3 sequences, with over 15% as singletons. The specimen sequenced was blood, either unsorted or a sorted T cell fraction (not recorded which). The receptors were sampled from a male donor under 30 with ankylosing spondylitis or in good health (not recorded which).

The V call is TRBV7-9, the J call TRBJ1-2; D call uncertain. This CDR3 is 13 amino acids long. The germline V and J ends were trimmed by 7 bases and 1 base, with 10 bases remaining between them. Germline assignment: CDR1 SEHNR and CDR2 FQNEAQ (reference sequence). The CDR3 nucleotides read TGTGCCAGCACTGGGATGGATAACTATGGCTACACCTTC. Translation: CASTGMDNYGYTF.

In this sample, this clonotype turned up many times. This chain links TRBV20-1 with TRBJ2-1, with 10 bases lining up with TRBD2. V shed 3 bases and J 0 bases; nucleotides not matched to a gene: 2. CDR1 is DFQATT, CDR2 SNEGSKA, per germline (reference sequence). This CDR3 region has 15 residues. CDR3 in DNA: TGCAGTGCTAGTAGCGGGAGGCGCTCCTACAATGAGCAGTTCTTC. Protein: CSASSGRRSYNEQFF.

The chain uses TRBV15 and TRBJ2-7, with TRBD1 identical over 12 bases. Trimming cost V 3 bases and J 3 bases; bases outside gene matches: 3. There are 15 residues in the CDR3. CDR1 and CDR2 from the germline V gene are LNHNV and YYDKDF (reference sequence). CDR3 nucleotide sequence: TGTGCCACCAGCAGCCGGGACAGGGGGCTCTACGAGCAGTACTTC. Translation gives CATSSRDRGLYEQYF.

Ten or more counts support this clonotype. An end of the junction differs from the germline gene, which may be a read error. The rearrangement uses TRBV5-1 and TRBJ2-5; 8 nucleotides agree with TRBD1. This CDR3 is 12 amino acids long. Germline values: CDR1 SGHRS, CDR2 YFSETQ. CDR3 protein: CASSLTSDRVNF. As DNA, the CDR3 is TGCGCCAGCAGCTTGACGTCGGACAGGGTAAACTTC.

Written as DNA, the CDR3 is TGTGCCATCAGTGGCCAGGGACTCAACTACAATGAGCAGTTCTTC. It codes for CAISGQGLNYNEQFF. The chain carries TRBV10-3 and TRBJ2-1; D may be TRBD2 (6 bases). Trimming took 4 bases from V and 3 from J, leaving 13 bases between them. The CDR3 consists of 15 residues. Germline V gives CDR1 ENHRY, CDR2 SYGVKD.

This clonotype was recorded at least ten times. The chain recombines TRBV12-3 or TRBV12-4 with TRBJ2-2; 8 bases align to TRBD2. The ends lost 8 bases at V and 1 base at J; junction bases unmatched: 15. The CDR3 is made up of 18 amino acids. The CDR3 coding sequence is TGTGCCAGCCTACCGGGAACGGGGGGGCAGGGGAACACCGGGGAGCTGTTTTTT. Translating it yields CASLPGTGGQGNTGELFF.

This clonotype was picked up many times. This rearrangement joins TRBV18 to TRBJ2-5; weak D call: TRBD1 (5 bases). Between the trimmed V and J ends, which lost 4 bases and 3 bases, there was a span of 21 bases. Germline V gene data show CDR1 as KGHSH and CDR2 as LQKENI. CDR3 length: 17 residues. In nucleotides, the CDR3 is TGTGCCAGCTCACACGGGCGTCGGACACCTGGAAAAGAGACCCAGTACTTC. It codes for CASSHGRRTPGKETQYF. Full variable domain (rest looked up from reference TRBV18 and TRBJ2-5): NAGVMQNPRHLVRRRGQEARLRCSPMKGHSHVYWYRQLPEEGLKFMVYLQKENIIDESGMPKERFSAEFPKEGPSILRIQQVVRGDSAAYFCASSHGRRTPGKETQYFGPGTRLLVL.

This clonotype has a count of ten or more. The chain links TRBV7-3 to TRBJ2-1; TRBD2 might be the D (6 bases). Trimming cost V 6 bases and J 4 bases, with 16 bases left between them. This CDR3 comprises 15 residues. Looked up from germline, CDR1 is SGHTA and CDR2 is FQGTGA. The CDR3, as DNA: TGTGCCAGCAGTTATCCGGGACTCGAGTACAATGAGCAGTTCTTC. Translated, it gives CASSYPGLEYNEQFF.

At least ten counts were recorded for this clonotype. V is TRBV12-3 or TRBV12-4 and J is TRBJ1-1, with D possibly being TRBD1 (5 bases). The CDR3 consists of 12 residues. The germline V and J ends were trimmed by 7 bases and 6 bases, with 12 bases remaining between them. This CDR3 is CASTFGGPEAFF. CDR3 DNA: TGTGCCAGCACCTTTGGGGGTCCTGAAGCTTTCTTT.

This clonotype was observed many times. The V and J genes are TRBV28 and TRBJ1-2; no clear D. Germline CDR1 and CDR2: MDHEN and SYDVKM. V lost 7 bases and J lost 8, with 17 bases in between. The CDR3 consists of 13 residues. The CDR3 region is CASTSGLREGYTF. CDR3 coding DNA: TGTGCCAGCACCTCGGGGTTGAGAGAAGGCTACACCTTC.

In DNA form, the CDR3 reads TGCAGCGTTGTGACCACCTCAACGGGGGAGCAGTACGTC. This gives the protein CSVVTTSTGEQYV. The gene calls are TRBV29-1 and TRBJ2-7, with D perhaps matching TRBD2 (5 bases). Trimming removed 4 bases from V and 7 bases from J, with 17 bases in between. Germline assignment: CDR1 SQVTM and CDR2 ANQGSEA. The CDR3 totals 13 residues.

This clonotype was counted only a few times. The rearrangement uses TRBV7-9 and TRBJ2-7; possibly TRBD1 for D (7 bases). Trimming cost V 1 base and J 4 bases, with 14 bases left between them. CDR3 length: 15 residues. Germline V gene lookup returns CDR1 SEHNR and CDR2 FQNEAQ (reference sequence). The CDR3 is CASSLVPGGKYEQYF. For the CDR3, the DNA is TGTGCCAGCAGCTTAGTTCCAGGGGGGAAATACGAGCAGTACTTC.

This clonotype was counted at least ten times. V is TRBV7-8 and J is TRBJ2-1; 10 bases are a match to TRBD2. This CDR3 spans 17 amino acids. After removal of 5 bases from V and 0 bases from J, the junction contained 7 bases not matched to a gene. Germline values: CDR1 SGHVS, CDR2 FQNEAQ. The CDR3 nucleotides are TGTGCCAGCAGCGCGCGACTAGCGGGCGGCTCCTACAATGAGCAGTTCTTC. It is translated as CASSARLAGGSYNEQFF.

This clonotype was seen ten or more times. The chain is built from TRBV6-6 and TRBJ1-4, with 11 bases that match TRBD1. Germline V gene sequence: CDR1 MNHNY, CDR2 SVGAGI (reference sequence). The CDR3 is 14 amino acids. V lost 6 bases, J lost 7 bases, and 4 bases stayed unmatched. DNA for the CDR3: TGTGCCAGCAGCCGGGACAGGGGGGTTGAAAAACTGTTTTTT. Amino acids: CASSRDRGVEKLFF.

This clonotype was seen many times. The rearrangement joins TRBV28 to TRBJ2-4; 7 positions match TRBD1. V was pared by 3 bases and J by 1 base, with 12 bases of the junction left unmatched. CDR1 is MDHEN and CDR2 is SYDVKM in the germline V gene. The CDR3 spans 18 residues. The CDR3 bases are TGTGCCAGCAGTTTTATTTCTAGGGGGCTTATGGCCAAAAACATTCAGTACTTC. Its protein product is CASSFISRGLMAKNIQYF.

The V gene is TRBV29-1, the J gene TRBJ2-1, with 8 bases that match TRBD2. This CDR3 is built from 14 residues. Germline loops: CDR1 SQVTM, CDR2 ANQGSEA. The ends lost 8 bases at V and 4 bases at J; junction bases unmatched: 10. CDR3 nucleotide sequence: TGCAGCACTTTGACCGGGACTAGATACAATGAGCAGTTCTTC. It specifies CSTLTGTRYNEQFF.

The chain has TRBV10-3 and TRBJ2-3; D is unclear. The germline gives CDR1 ENHRY, CDR2 SYGVKD. V shed 6 bases and J shed 1 base, with 8 bases lying between them. The CDR3 extends over 13 amino acids. The CDR3 coding sequence is TGTGCCATCAGGAGCGACCGCACAGATACGCAGTATTTT. Translating it yields CAIRSDRTDTQYF.

This clonotype was seen ten or more times. The CDR3 here is CASSPPGRGQKETQYF. The CDR3 bases are TGTGCCAGCAGCCCCCCGGGGAGGGGGCAGAAGGAGACCCAGTACTTC. The genes are TRBV7-9 and TRBJ2-5, with D possibly being TRBD1 or TRBD2 (7 bases each). The CDR3 totals 16 residues. Germline CDR1 is SEHNR and CDR2 is FQNEAQ (reference sequence). Between the trimmed V and J ends, which lost 5 bases and 5 bases, there was a span of 21 bases.

This clonotype was seen ten or more times. The V gene is TRBV20-1, the J gene TRBJ1-1; a weak D match, TRBD1 (5 bases). The CDR3 totals 14 residues. The germline gives CDR1 DFQATT, CDR2 SNEGSKA (reference sequence). V lost 6 bases and J lost 0, with 14 bases in between. The CDR3 DNA follows: TGCAGTGCCTTGCGTGGGGGATTGAACACTGAAGCTTTCTTT. Amino acid sequence: CSALRGGLNTEAFF.

This clonotype was observed at least ten times. The V and J genes are TRBV29-1 and TRBJ2-7, with a possible D match to TRBD1 (6 bases). Germline CDR1 is SQVTM and CDR2 is ANQGSEA. The CDR3 sequence is 14 residues long. Trimming shortened V by 6 bases and J by 5 bases, and 20 bases separated the two germline ends. The CDR3 DNA follows: TGCAGCGTGCAACTTAGGACAGAGAGAAACGAGCAGTACTTC. It encodes CSVQLRTERNEQYF.

This clonotype has just a few counts. The rearrangement links TRBV20-1 to TRBJ1-1; no reliable D call. The V and J ends lost 5 bases and 2 bases respectively, with 12 bases between them. CDR1 is DFQATT, CDR2 SNEGSKA, per germline (reference sequence). The CDR3 is 13 residues long. The DNA for the CDR3 is TGCAGTGCTTCAGGATCGACAAACACTGAAGCTTTCTTT. Protein: CSASGSTNTEAFF.

This clonotype occurred many times. The chain is built from TRBV2 and TRBJ2-6; 8 nucleotides align to TRBD1. Per the germline V gene, CDR1 is SNHLY and CDR2 is FYNNEI. The V segment lost 10 bases and the J segment 1 base; nucleotides outside the gene matches: 12. CDR3 length equals 17 residues. CDR3: CAIRTGRFGSGANVLTF. CDR3 nucleotides: TGTGCCATCCGGACAGGGAGATTCGGATCTGGGGCCAACGTCCTGACTTTC.

This clonotype was picked up many times. This chain uses TRBV29-1 with TRBJ2-1; D is ambiguous. Germline assignment: CDR1 SQVTM and CDR2 ANQGSEA. Trimming removed 6 bases from V and 2 bases from J, with 20 bases in between. The CDR3 sequence is 16 residues long. CDR3 nucleotides: TGCAGCGTGGCAAACAGTCCACCAGTTCCCTACAATGAGCAGTTCTTC. Protein sequence: CSVANSPPVPYNEQFF.